The rows below give T cell receptor beta chains drawn from one sample of a study of blood T cell repertoires in COVID-19. Only in-frame clones appear in the TCRdb table, and some are missing; sequencing was by immunoSEQ multiplex PCR. The sample includes roughly 280,000 clones, about nine tenths of them seen just once. Sample: PBMCs or T cells enriched from blood (not recorded which). These receptors originate from a woman aged 55-70 years who had recovered from COVID-19. CDR3s include the opening cysteine and the closing phenylalanine or tryptophan. A D gene is named only where the DNA matches it firmly. Clone size is given for some rows only: seen once, a few or many times, or a class if the clone is expanded.

few	TRBV12-3/TRBV12-4	.	TRBJ1-2	CASGSGYTF	TGTGCCAGTGGGAGCGGCTACACCTTC
.	TRBV5-1	TRBD1	TRBJ1-4	CASSPGTAGSEKLFF	TGCGCCAGCAGCCCCGGGACAGCTGGTAGTGAAAAACTGTTTTTT
.	TRBV18	.	TRBJ2-1	CASSPVGQTHEQFF	TGTGCCAGCTCACCAGTTGGACAGACCCATGAGCAGTTCTTC
.	TRBV30	.	TRBJ1-2	CAWAGPANYGYTF	TGTGCCTGGGCAGGGCCAGCTAACTATGGCTACACCTTC
.	TRBV6-5	.	TRBJ2-2	CASARLASTGELFF	TGTGCCAGCGCCAGGTTGGCGAGCACCGGGGAGCTGTTTTTT
.	TRBV19	.	TRBJ2-1	CASSSTGGYNEQFF	TGTGCCAGTAGCTCAACGGGCGGGTACAATGAGCAGTTCTTC
.	TRBV11-2	.	TRBJ2-7	CASSLAGPYEQYF	TGTGCCAGCAGCTTGGCAGGCCCCTACGAGCAGTACTTC
.	TRBV28	TRBD2	TRBJ2-2	CAIHGAGSGAGELFF	TGTGCCATCCACGGTGCGGGGAGCGGGGCCGGGGAGCTGTTTTTT
few	TRBV7-2	TRBD2	TRBJ2-7	CASSLDLAGGTYEQYF	TGTGCCAGCAGCTTAGATCTAGCGGGGGGAACTTACGAGCAGTACTTC
.	TRBV4-1	TRBD2	TRBJ2-3	CASSQAPSGSSTDTQYF	TGCGCCAGCAGCCAAGCACCTAGCGGGAGTAGCACAGATACGCAGTATTTT
.	TRBV5-1	TRBD1	TRBJ2-4	CASSATGGAYIQYF	TGCGCCAGCAGCGCAACAGGGGGCGCTTACATTCAGTACTTC
.	TRBV10-1	TRBD2	TRBJ2-1	CASSESPTSGASYNEQFF	TGCGCCAGCAGTGAGTCCCCGACTAGCGGGGCCTCCTACAATGAGCAGTTCTTC
.	TRBV4-2	.	TRBJ2-5	CASSHGLREREETQYF	TGTGCCAGCAGCCATGGGCTCAGGGAACGGGAAGAGACCCAGTACTTC
.	TRBV19	.	TRBJ1-6	CASIDSSKPLSPLHF	TGTGCCAGTATAGACAGTTCGAAGCCCCTTTCACCCCTCCACTTT
once	TRBV5-8	TRBD2	TRBJ2-1	CASSRTSGRDISEQFF	TGTGCCAGCAGCCGGACTAGCGGGAGAGATATCAGTGAGCAGTTCTTC
.	TRBV5-1	TRBD1	TRBJ2-1	CASSLAEGTGYNEQFF	TGCGCCAGCAGCTTGGCCGAAGGGACAGGGTACAATGAGCAGTTCTTC
.	TRBV6-5	.	TRBJ1-1	CASRNYGTMNTEAFF	TGTGCCAGCAGAAACTACGGAACCATGAACACTGAAGCTTTCTTT
.	TRBV10-1	.	TRBJ2-1	CASSEVGRGPSNEQFF	TGCGCCAGCAGTGAGGTAGGGCGGGGGCCTTCCAATGAGCAGTTCTTC
once	TRBV5-4	TRBD2	TRBJ2-3	CASSLPGLAGSTDTQYF	TGTGCCAGCAGCTTGCCGGGACTAGCGGGATCCACAGATACGCAGTATTTT
.	TRBV5-4	TRBD2	TRBJ2-2	CASSSGGLAGNTGELFF	TGTGCCAGCAGCTCGGGGGGACTAGCGGGAAACACCGGGGAGCTGTTTTTT
.	TRBV2	.	TRBJ2-3	CASRPAYSADTQYF	TGTGCCAGCAGGCCCGCCTACTCAGCGGATACGCAGTATTTT
.	TRBV9	TRBD2	TRBJ2-3	CASSPEAGGRDTQYF	TGTGCCAGCAGCCCCGAGGCGGGAGGGAGAGATACGCAGTATTTT
.	TRBV27	TRBD1	TRBJ2-5	CASRTRGRPETQYF	TGTGCCAGCAGGACAAGGGGGCGCCCAGAGACCCAGTACTTC
many	TRBV2	TRBD1	TRBJ2-1	CASLLQGWDEQFF	TGTGCCAGCCTTCTACAGGGGTGGGATGAGCAGTTCTTC
.	TRBV7-9	.	TRBJ1-1	CASSFGQSTEAFF	TGTGCCAGCAGCTTTGGACAGTCAACTGAAGCTTTCTTT
.	TRBV28	.	TRBJ1-4	CASSLGGVEKLFF	TGTGCCAGCAGCCTAGGAGGCGTTGAAAAACTGTTTTTT
.	TRBV19	.	TRBJ2-1	CASSITGSGLSEQFF	TGTGCCAGTAGTATAACAGGGAGTGGTTTAAGTGAGCAGTTCTTC
.	TRBV4-1	.	TRBJ1-5	CASSQHAGSYSNQPQHF	TGCGCCAGCAGCCAGCATGCAGGGTCCTATAGCAATCAGCCCCAGCATTTT
.	TRBV28	.	TRBJ1-1	CATGAAGGPLEAFF	TGTGCCACGGGGGCAGCGGGGGGACCCCTGGAAGCTTTCTTT
.	TRBV7-9	.	TRBJ1-2	CASSFVNFNYGYTF	TGTGCCAGCAGCTTTGTTAACTTTAACTATGGCTACACCTTC
.	TRBV4-1	.	TRBJ2-2	CASSPPRGELFF	TGCGCCAGCAGCCCCCCCAGGGGGGAGCTGTTTTTT
.	TRBV30	.	TRBJ2-6	CAWSAQAGANVLTF	TGTGCCTGGAGTGCCCAGGCTGGGGCCAACGTCCTGACTTTC
.	TRBV7-9	TRBD1	TRBJ1-5	CASSSWDSPEPQHF	TGTGCCAGCAGCTCGTGGGACAGTCCGGAGCCCCAGCATTTT
once	TRBV7-9	TRBD1	TRBJ1-2	CASTFSPGGVYGYTF	TGTGCCAGCACTTTTAGTCCAGGGGGCGTCTATGGCTACACCTTC
.	TRBV12-3/TRBV12-4	TRBD2	TRBJ2-2	CASSRTSGGELFF	TGTGCCAGCAGTCGGACTAGCGGCGGGGAGCTGTTTTTT
.	TRBV6-5	.	TRBJ1-1	CASSLMSRVNTEAFF	TGTGCCAGCAGTCTTATGTCGAGGGTTAACACTGAAGCTTTCTTT
.	TRBV2	.	TRBJ2-7	CASKTGIDYEQYF	TGTGCCAGCAAGACGGGAATAGACTACGAGCAGTACTTC
.	TRBV10-1	.	TRBJ2-7	CASSHTGISPGEQYF	TGCGCCAGCAGTCACACAGGGATCTCCCCCGGCGAGCAGTACTTC
.	TRBV7-9	.	TRBJ2-2	CASSREVLFTGELFF	TGTGCCAGCAGCCGAGAGGTTCTGTTCACCGGGGAGCTGTTTTTT
.	TRBV6-1	TRBD1	TRBJ2-7	CASSEGMTGPYEQYF	TGTGCCAGCAGTGAAGGGATGACAGGGCCCTACGAGCAGTACTTC
.	TRBV19	.	TRBJ2-7	CASIGQNYEQYF	TGTGCCAGTATAGGACAGAACTACGAGCAGTACTTC
.	TRBV5-1	.	TRBJ1-6	CASSFGDFGSPLHF	TGCGCCAGCAGCTTCGGTGACTTTGGTTCACCCCTCCACTTT
once	TRBV11-2	.	TRBJ1-6	CASSVTSLDSPLHF	TGTGCCAGCAGCGTTACATCCTTGGATTCACCCCTCCACTTT
.	TRBV7-6	.	TRBJ2-7	CASSPGTLNYEQYF	TGTGCCAGCAGCCCCGGGACTCTAAACTACGAGCAGTACTTC
.	TRBV24-1	TRBD1	TRBJ2-4	CATSAFDRGENIQYF	TGTGCCACCAGTGCGTTCGACAGGGGCGAAAACATTCAGTACTTC
once	TRBV28	TRBD1	TRBJ1-2	CASQGEGPGGYGYTF	TGTGCCAGCCAAGGGGAAGGGCCAGGGGGCTATGGCTACACCTTC
.	TRBV4-2	.	TRBJ2-5	CASSQTSLETQYF	TGTGCCAGCAGCCAAACTAGCTTGGAGACCCAGTACTTC
.	TRBV5-1	.	TRBJ2-7	CASSLAVPSYEQYF	TGCGCCAGCAGCTTGGCAGTCCCCTCTTACGAGCAGTACTTC
.	TRBV24-1	TRBD1	TRBJ2-1	CATSDSQGAIYNEQFF	TGTGCCACCAGTGATTCGCAGGGGGCGATCTACAATGAGCAGTTCTTC
.	TRBV5-1	.	TRBJ1-1	CASSLDRLGLAFF	TGCGCCAGCAGCTTGGACCGCCTAGGTCTAGCTTTCTTT
.	TRBV11-2	TRBD2	TRBJ2-7	CASSYTTVGGAPPEQYF	TGTGCCAGCAGCTACACGACTGTCGGGGGGGCACCCCCCGAGCAGTACTTC
.	TRBV5-1	TRBD1	TRBJ2-2	CASRTGEPGELFF	TGCGCCAGCAGGACAGGGGAACCCGGGGAGCTGTTTTTT
.	TRBV7-3	.	TRBJ2-5	CASSSTGTPQETQYF	TGTGCCAGCAGCTCGACCGGGACACCGCAAGAGACCCAGTACTTC
.	TRBV27	.	TRBJ1-4	CASSFHGGGDEKLFF	TGTGCCAGCAGTTTCCACGGCGGAGGGGATGAAAAACTGTTTTTT